The T cell receptor beta chain under discussion was sequenced for a study of control samples from healthy donors and cancer patients. This CDR3 is built from 18 residues. Trimming pared 1 base from V and 5 bases from J, leaving 23 bases between. The germline CDR1 and CDR2 sequences are MGHRA and YSYEKL. Using immunoSEQ multiplex PCR, the repertoire was profiled, and TCRdb retains in-frame clones only, with some absent. The data contain some 120,000 clones, 88% of them singletons. This clone has just one count. The sequenced sample was blood. This rearrangement joins TRBV4-1 to TRBJ2-5; possible D gene TRBD2, 7 bases. The TCR originated in a woman between 70 and 85 years old in good health. CDR3 bases: TGCGCCAGCAGCCAAGGGAGGGGGGGGTCCCTGAGCAAGGAGACCCAGTACTTC. This encodes CASSQGRGGSLSKETQYF.